The T cell receptor (beta chain) described here comes from a study of OX40 agonist ivuxolimab in advanced cancers. As for the study in general: The treatment was a fully human IgG2 OX40 agonist, ivuxolimab. Dose-escalation cases comprised hepatocellular carcinoma, melanoma, renal cell or head and neck cancer. Under the entry rules, prior anti-PD-1, anti-PD-L1 or anti-CTLA-4 therapy was allowed, and approximately 40% had some.

Measured with immunoSEQ multiplex PCR; TCRdb has only the in-frame clones, and not every one. In the table there are about 30,000 clones, 90% of which are singletons. This TCR came from an adult with an advanced solid tumor such as melanoma, head and neck, liver or kidney cancer. The source was CD4+ or CD8+ T cells sorted from blood, collected in a trial of the OX40 agonist ivuxolimab.

The CDR3: CASSEGPTGREFF. The CDR3 DNA follows: TGTGCCAGCAGTGAAGGCCCGACAGGGCGCGAGTTCTTC. V usage is TRBV6-1 and J usage is TRBJ2-1; 7 nucleotides align to TRBD1. The V segment lost 1 base and the J segment 14 bases; nucleotides outside the gene matches: 8. The CDR3 sequence is 13 residues long. CDR1 and CDR2 from the germline V gene are MNHNS and SASEGT.